Shown below are 9 T cell receptor beta chains from a single sample sequenced in a study of neurological immune-mediated disorders. One entry per CDR3 protein results from TCRdb running MiXCR on the 5' RACE reads. The table has tens of thousands of distinct CDR3 sequences, more than 5% seen once. Material: CD4+ T cells from blood. These receptors were collected from a woman aged 40 to 50 in good health.

The rearrangement links TRBV5-4 to TRBJ1-1; perhaps TRBD1 as D (6 bases). CDR1 SGHNT and CDR2 YYREEE come from the germline V gene (reference sequence). V was trimmed by 6 bases and J by 4 bases, leaving 16 bases between them. The CDR3 has 14 residues. This CDR3 reads CASTTAGATTEAFF. The CDR3 region has the DNA TGTGCCAGCACCACTGCAGGGGCGACCACTGAAGCTTTCTTT.

This clonotype was counted at least ten times. The genes are TRBV20-1 and TRBJ2-3; 12 nucleotides agree with TRBD2. Unmatched junction bases numbered 7, after V lost 3 bases and J lost 3 bases. This CDR3 has 16 residues. Germline-derived CDR1 and CDR2 are DFQATT and SNEGSKA (reference sequence). The CDR3 region is CSASLLAGGSTDTQYF. The CDR3 nucleotides are TGCAGTGCTAGCCTACTAGCGGGAGGCTCAACAGATACGCAGTATTTT.

This clonotype has a count of ten or more. The chain employs TRBV5-1 and TRBJ2-1; D is ambiguous. The CDR3 covers 15 residues. V lost 4 bases, J lost 0 bases, and 11 bases lay in between. The germline V gene encodes CDR1 SGHRS and CDR2 YFSETQ. CDR3 nucleotide sequence: TGCGCCAGCAGCATGACTGCCGGCTCCTACAATGAGCAGTTCTTC. It encodes CASSMTAGSYNEQFF.

This clonotype was seen at least ten times. The CDR3 DNA reads TGTGCCAGCTCAGAGGCGGCCGCATCCTCCTACAATGAGCAGTTCTTC. It yields the protein CASSEAAASSYNEQFF. V is TRBV18 and J is TRBJ2-1; D gene unclear. The CDR3 loop spans 16 amino acids. CDR1 KGHSH and CDR2 LQKENI come from the germline V gene. Trimming cost V 5 bases and J 0 bases, with 14 bases left between them.

The CDR3 is CSGTSGYNEQFF. DNA of the CDR3: TGCAGCGGGACTAGCGGGTACAATGAGCAGTTCTTC. This chain links TRBV29-1 with TRBJ2-1, with TRBD2 matching over 11 bases. CDR1 is SQVTM and CDR2 is ANQGSEA in the germline V gene. J lost 4 bases, V lost 7 bases, and 0 bases had no gene match. This CDR3 region has 12 residues.

This clonotype was recorded many times. The rearrangement uses TRBV6-6 and TRBJ2-7; TRBD2 aligns across 11 bases. J was trimmed by 2 bases and V by 5 bases; bases with no gene match: 5. This CDR3 region has 15 residues. Germline assignment: CDR1 MNHNY and CDR2 SVGAGI (reference sequence). CDR3 sequence (DNA): TGTGCCAGCAGTACCATTAGCGGGAGGGCCTACGAGCAGTACTTC. This encodes CASSTISGRAYEQYF.

This clonotype appeared many times. V usage is TRBV20-1 and J usage is TRBJ2-1, with a weak D call TRBD1 (6 bases). The CDR3 has 12 amino acids. Germline V CDR1 and CDR2: DFQATT, SNEGSKA (reference sequence). The V end lost 3 bases, the J end lost 7 bases, and 10 bases lay between the germline ends. The CDR3 bases are TGCAGTGCTAGCAGGGGATGGAATGAGCAGTTCTTC. As protein: CSASRGWNEQFF.

Only one count was recorded for this clonotype. At one end, the junction sequence differs from germline, possibly due to a read error. This sequence joins TRBV28 and TRBJ2-6; D possibly matches TRBD1 or TRBD2 (5 bases each). CDR1 is MDHEN and CDR2 is SYDVKM in the germline V gene. This CDR3 has 15 residues. The CDR3 coding sequence is TGTGTCAGCACCTCTGGGGGAGCTGGGGCCAACGTCCTGACTTTC. The encoded protein is CVSTSGGAGANVLTF.

This clonotype was counted at least ten times. The chain couples TRBV5-1 to TRBJ2-2, with 13 bases fitting TRBD2. The CDR3 is made up of 16 amino acids. Looked up from germline, CDR1 is SGHRS and CDR2 is YFSETQ. The trim removed 2 bases at V and 6 bases at J, leaving 4 bases unmatched. The CDR3 is CASSFRLAGGSGELFF. The CDR3 region has the DNA TGCGCCAGCAGCTTCCGACTAGCGGGAGGTTCCGGGGAGCTGTTTTTT.